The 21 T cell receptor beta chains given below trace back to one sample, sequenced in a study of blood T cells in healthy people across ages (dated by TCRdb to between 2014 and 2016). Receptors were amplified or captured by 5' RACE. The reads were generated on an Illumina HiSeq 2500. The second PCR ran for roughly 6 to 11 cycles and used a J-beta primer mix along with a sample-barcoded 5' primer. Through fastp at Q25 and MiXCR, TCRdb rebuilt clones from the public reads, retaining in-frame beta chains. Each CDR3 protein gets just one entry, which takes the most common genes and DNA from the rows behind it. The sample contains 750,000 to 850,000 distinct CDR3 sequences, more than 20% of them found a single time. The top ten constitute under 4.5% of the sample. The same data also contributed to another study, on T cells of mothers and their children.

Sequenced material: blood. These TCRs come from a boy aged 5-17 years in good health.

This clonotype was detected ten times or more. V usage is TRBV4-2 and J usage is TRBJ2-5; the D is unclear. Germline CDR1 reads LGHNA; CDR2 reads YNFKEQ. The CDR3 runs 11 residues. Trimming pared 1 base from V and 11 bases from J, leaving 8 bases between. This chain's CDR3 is CASSQGEEQYF. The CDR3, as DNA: TGTGCCAGCAGCCAAGGGGAAGAGCAGTACTTC.

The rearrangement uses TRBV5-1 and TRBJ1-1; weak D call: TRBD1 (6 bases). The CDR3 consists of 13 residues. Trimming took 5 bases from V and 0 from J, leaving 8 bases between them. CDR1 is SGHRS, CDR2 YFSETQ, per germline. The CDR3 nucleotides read TGCGCCAGCAGACAGGGCTTGAACACTGAAGCTTTCTTT. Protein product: CASRQGLNTEAFF.

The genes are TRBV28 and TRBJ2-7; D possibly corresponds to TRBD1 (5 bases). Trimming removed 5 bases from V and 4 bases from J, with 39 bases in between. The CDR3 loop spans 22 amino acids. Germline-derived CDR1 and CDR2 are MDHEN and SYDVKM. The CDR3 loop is CASSTRLAQPQTSLLYRYEQYF. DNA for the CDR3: TGTGCCAGCAGTACCCGGTTAGCACAGCCACAGACCTCCCTACTGTACAGGTACGAGCAGTACTTC. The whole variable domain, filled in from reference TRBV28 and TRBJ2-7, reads DVKVTQSSRYLVKRTGEKVFLECVQDMDHENMFWYRQDPGLGLRLIYFSYDVKMKEKGDIPEGYSVSREKKERFSLILESASTNQTSMYLCASSTRLAQPQTSLLYRYEQYFGPGTRLTVT.

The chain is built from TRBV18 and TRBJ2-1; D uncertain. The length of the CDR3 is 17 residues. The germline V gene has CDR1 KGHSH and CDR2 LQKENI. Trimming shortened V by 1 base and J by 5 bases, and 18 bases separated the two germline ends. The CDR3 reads CASSPQLPGSYDNEQFF. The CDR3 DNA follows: TGTGCCAGCTCACCACAACTTCCCGGGTCCTATGACAATGAGCAGTTCTTC.

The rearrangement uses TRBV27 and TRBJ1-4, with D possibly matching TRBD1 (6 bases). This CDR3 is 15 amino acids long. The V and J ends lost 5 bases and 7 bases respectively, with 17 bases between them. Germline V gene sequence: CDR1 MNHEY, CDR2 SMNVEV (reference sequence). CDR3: CASSPRGPWGEKLFF. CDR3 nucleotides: TGTGCCAGCAGTCCCCGGGGGCCATGGGGTGAAAAACTGTTTTTT.

DNA of the CDR3: TGCGCCAGCAGCTTTGACCCCACAACTAATGAAAAACTGTTTTTT. Translation gives CASSFDPTTNEKLFF. The chain uses TRBV5-1 and TRBJ1-4; D uncertain. V lost 2 bases and J 0 bases, leaving 8 bases between the germline ends. The germline V gene encodes CDR1 SGHRS and CDR2 YFSETQ. The CDR3 runs to 15 residues.

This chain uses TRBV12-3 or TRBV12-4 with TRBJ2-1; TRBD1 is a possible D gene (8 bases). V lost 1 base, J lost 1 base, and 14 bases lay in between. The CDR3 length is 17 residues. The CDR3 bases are TGTGCCAGCAGTTTAGAAGAGCGGGACAGGTCCTACAATGAGCAGTTCTTC. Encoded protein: CASSLEERDRSYNEQFF.

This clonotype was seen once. CDR3 protein: CASREGGNEKLFF. The CDR3 region has the DNA TGTGCCAGCCGAGAGGGGGGGAATGAAAAACTGTTTTTT. V gene TRBV6-5 combines with J gene TRBJ1-4; a possible D gene is TRBD1 (6 bases). V was cut by 8 bases and J by 5 bases, with 12 bases left in between. The CDR3 has 13 amino acids. Germline loops: CDR1 MNHEY, CDR2 SVGAGI.

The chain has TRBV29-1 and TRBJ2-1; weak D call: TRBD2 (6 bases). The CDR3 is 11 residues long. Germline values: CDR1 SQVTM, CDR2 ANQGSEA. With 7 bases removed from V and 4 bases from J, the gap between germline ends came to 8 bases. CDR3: CSGLEYNEQFF. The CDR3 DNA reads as TGCAGCGGACTAGAATACAATGAGCAGTTCTTC.

DNA for the CDR3: TGTGCCAGCAGCTTGGGGACTACCGAGCCCTACGAGCAGTACTTC. Amino acids: CASSLGTTEPYEQYF. This sequence joins TRBV7-6 and TRBJ2-5; the match to TRBD2 covers 7 bases. TRBJ2-7 matches the DNA end more closely, so the J call is doubtful. CDR3 length equals 15 residues. Germline V gene sequence: CDR1 SGHVS, CDR2 FNYEAQ.

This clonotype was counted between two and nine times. The CDR3 reads CASSYWVGRTNTEAFF. The CDR3 nucleotides are TGTGCCAGCAGTTACTGGGTGGGCAGAACCAACACTGAAGCTTTCTTT. The chain joins TRBV6-5 to TRBJ1-1; D remains unclear. The V gene's germline CDR1 is MNHEY and CDR2 SVGAGI. The length of the CDR3 is 16 residues. The V end was cut by 1 base, the J end by 2 bases, with 14 bases between.

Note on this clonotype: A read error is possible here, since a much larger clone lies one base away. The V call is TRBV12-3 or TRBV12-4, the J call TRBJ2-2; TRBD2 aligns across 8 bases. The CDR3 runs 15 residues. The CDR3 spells CASSLSGGRTRELFF. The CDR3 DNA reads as TGTGCCAGCAGTTTATCGGGAGGGCGCACCAGGGAGCTGTTTTTT.

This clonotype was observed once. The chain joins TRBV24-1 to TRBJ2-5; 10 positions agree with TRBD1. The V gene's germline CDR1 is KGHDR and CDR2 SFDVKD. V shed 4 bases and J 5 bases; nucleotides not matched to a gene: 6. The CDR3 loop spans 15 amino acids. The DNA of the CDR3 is TGTGCCACCAGTGAGACCGGGACAGGGGACGAGACCCAGTACTTC. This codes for CATSETGTGDETQYF.

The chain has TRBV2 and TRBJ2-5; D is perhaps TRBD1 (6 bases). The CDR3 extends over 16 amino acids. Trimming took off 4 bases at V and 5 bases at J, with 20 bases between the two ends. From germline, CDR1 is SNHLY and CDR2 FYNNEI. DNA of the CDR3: TGTGCCAGCAGTGTACCAACAGGGTTGAAATTGGAGACCCAGTACTTC. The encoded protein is CASSVPTGLKLETQYF.

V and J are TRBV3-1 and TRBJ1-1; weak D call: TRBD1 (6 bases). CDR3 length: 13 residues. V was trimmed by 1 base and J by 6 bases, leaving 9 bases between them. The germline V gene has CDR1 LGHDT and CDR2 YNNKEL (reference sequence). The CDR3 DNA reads TGTGCCAGCAGCCAAGTGGAGGGGGCTGAAGCTTTCTTT. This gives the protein CASSQVEGAEAFF.

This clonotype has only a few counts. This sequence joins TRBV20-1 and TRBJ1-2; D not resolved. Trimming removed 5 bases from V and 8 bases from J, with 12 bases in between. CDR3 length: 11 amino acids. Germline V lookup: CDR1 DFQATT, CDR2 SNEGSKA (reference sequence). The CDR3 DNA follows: TGCAGTGCTCCTCGACCCCAGGGCTACACCTTC. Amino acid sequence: CSAPRPQGYTF.

DNA for the CDR3: TGTGCCAGCAGTTTAGCTCGGGCCCAAGCTTTCTTT. The encoded protein is CASSLARAQAFF. The V and J genes are TRBV12-3 or TRBV12-4 and TRBJ1-1; D uncertain. V was cut by 0 bases and J by 9 bases, with 8 bases left in between. The CDR3 spans 12 residues.

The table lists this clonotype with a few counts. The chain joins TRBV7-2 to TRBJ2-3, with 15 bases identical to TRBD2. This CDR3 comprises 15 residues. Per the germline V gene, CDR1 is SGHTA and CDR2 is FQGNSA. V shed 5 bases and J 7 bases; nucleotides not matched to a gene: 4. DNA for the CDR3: TGTGCCAGCAGCACAGGACTAGCGGGAGGGAATACGCAGTATTTT. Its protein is CASSTGLAGGNTQYF.

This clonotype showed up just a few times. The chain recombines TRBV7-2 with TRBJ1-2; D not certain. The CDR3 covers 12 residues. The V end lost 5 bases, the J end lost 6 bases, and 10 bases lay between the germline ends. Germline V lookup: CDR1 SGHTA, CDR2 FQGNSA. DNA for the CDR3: TGTGCCAGCAGCCCTCGGCGTCATGGCTACACCTTC. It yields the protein CASSPRRHGYTF.

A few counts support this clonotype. CDR3 DNA sequence: TGCAGTGCTAGAGATCTGAAGGGCGTGAAGACCCAGTACTTC. Residues: CSARDLKGVKTQYF. The V and J genes are TRBV20-1 and TRBJ2-5; D unclear. Trimming stripped 0 bases from V and 6 bases from J, with 14 bases between. This CDR3 is 14 amino acids long. CDR1 and CDR2 (germline): DFQATT, SNEGSKA (reference sequence).

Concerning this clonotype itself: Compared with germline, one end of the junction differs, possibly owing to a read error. This chain's CDR3 is CSARDSVLAYEQYF. In DNA, the CDR3 is TGCAGTGCTAGAGATTCGGTCTTAGCCTACGAGCAATACTTC. The V and J genes are TRBV20-1 and TRBJ2-7; D not resolved. The length of the CDR3 is 14 residues. Germline-derived CDR1 and CDR2 are DFQATT and SNEGSKA (reference sequence).